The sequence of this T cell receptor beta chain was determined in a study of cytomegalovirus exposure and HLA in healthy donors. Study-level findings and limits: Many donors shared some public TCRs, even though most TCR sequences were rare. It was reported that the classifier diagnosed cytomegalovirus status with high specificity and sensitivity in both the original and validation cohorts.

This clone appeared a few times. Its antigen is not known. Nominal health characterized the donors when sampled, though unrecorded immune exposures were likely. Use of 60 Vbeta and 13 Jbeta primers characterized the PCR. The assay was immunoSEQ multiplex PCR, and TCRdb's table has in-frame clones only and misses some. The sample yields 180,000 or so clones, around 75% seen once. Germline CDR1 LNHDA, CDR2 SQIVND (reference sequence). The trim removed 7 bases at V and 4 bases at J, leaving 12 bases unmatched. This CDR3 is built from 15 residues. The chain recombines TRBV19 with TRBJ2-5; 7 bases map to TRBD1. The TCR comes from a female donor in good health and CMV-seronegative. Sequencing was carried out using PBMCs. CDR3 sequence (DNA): TGTGCCAGTACCGACACCCCTAGGGGGCGAGAGACCCAGTACTTC. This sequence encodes CASTDTPRGRETQYF.